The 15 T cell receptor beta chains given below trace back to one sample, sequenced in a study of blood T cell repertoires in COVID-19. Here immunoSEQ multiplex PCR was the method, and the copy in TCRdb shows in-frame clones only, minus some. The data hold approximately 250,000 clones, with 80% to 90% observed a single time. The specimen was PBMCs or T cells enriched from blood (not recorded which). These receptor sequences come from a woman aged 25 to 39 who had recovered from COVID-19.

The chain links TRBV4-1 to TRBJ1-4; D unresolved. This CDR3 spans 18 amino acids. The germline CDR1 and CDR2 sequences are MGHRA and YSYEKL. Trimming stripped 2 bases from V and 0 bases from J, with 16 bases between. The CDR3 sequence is CASSQSERGIATNEKLFF. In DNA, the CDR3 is TGCGCCAGCAGCCAATCGGAGAGAGGGATCGCAACTAATGAAAAACTGTTTTTT.

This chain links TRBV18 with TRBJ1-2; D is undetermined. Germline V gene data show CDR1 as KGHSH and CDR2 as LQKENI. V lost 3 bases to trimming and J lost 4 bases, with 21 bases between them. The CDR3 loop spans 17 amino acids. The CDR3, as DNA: TGTGCCAGCTCACCCCCACCAGGTTCGGTCACGACCTATGGCTACACCTTC. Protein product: CASSPPPGSVTTYGYTF. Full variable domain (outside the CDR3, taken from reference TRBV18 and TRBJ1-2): NAGVMQNPRHLVRRRGQEARLRCSPMKGHSHVYWYRQLPEEGLKFMVYLQKENIIDESGMPKERFSAEFPKEGPSILRIQQVVRGDSAAYFCASSPPPGSVTTYGYTFGSGTRLTVV.

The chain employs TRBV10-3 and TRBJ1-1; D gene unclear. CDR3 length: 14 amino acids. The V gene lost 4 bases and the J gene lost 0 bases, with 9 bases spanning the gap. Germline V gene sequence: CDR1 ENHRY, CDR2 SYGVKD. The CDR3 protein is CAISVREMNTEAFF. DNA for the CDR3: TGTGCCATCAGTGTACGGGAGATGAACACTGAAGCTTTCTTT.

CDR3 loop: CASSYSRTGIDFTFMGYTF. The CDR3 DNA follows: TGTGCCAGCAGTTACTCCAGGACAGGGATTGATTTTACGTTCATGGGCTACACCTTC. This chain joins TRBV6-2 or TRBV6-3 and TRBJ1-2; TRBD1 aligns across 8 bases. CDR1 is MNHEY and CDR2 is SVGEGT in the germline V gene. The length of the CDR3 is 19 residues. V was clipped by 0 bases and J by 8 bases; unmatched bases: 20.

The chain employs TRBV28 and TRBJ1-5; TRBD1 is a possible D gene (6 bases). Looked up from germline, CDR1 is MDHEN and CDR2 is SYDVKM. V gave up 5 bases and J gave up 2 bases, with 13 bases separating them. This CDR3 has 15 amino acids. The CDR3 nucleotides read TGTGCCAGCAGTCACACAGGGCTCGGCAATCAGCCCCAGCATTTT. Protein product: CASSHTGLGNQPQHF. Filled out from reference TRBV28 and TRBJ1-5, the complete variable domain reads DVKVTQSSRYLVKRTGEKVFLECVQDMDHENMFWYRQDPGLGLRLIYFSYDVKMKEKGDIPEGYSVSREKKERFSLILESASTNQTSMYLCASSHTGLGNQPQHFGDGTRLSIL.

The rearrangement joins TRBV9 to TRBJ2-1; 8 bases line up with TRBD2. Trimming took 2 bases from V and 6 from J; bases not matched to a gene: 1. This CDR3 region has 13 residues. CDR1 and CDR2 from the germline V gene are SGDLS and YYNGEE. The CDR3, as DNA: TGTGCCAGCAGCGTTGGGACTAGCAATGAGCAGTTCTTC. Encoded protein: CASSVGTSNEQFF.

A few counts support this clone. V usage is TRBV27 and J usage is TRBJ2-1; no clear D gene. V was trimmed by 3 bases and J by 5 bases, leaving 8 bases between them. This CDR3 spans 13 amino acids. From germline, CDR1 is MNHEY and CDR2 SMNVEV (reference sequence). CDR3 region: CASSFYINNEQFF. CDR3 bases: TGTGCCAGCAGTTTTTACATCAACAATGAGCAGTTCTTC.

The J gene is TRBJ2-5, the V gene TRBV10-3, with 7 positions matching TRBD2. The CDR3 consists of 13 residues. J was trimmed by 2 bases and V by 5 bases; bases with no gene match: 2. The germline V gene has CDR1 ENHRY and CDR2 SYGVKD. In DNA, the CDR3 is TGTGCCATCAGTTGGGGACTACAAGAGACCCAGTACTTC. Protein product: CAISWGLQETQYF.

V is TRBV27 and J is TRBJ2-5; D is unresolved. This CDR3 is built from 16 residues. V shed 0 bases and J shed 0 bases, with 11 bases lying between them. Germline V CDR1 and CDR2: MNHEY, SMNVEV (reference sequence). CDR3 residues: CASSLSSPIYQETQYF. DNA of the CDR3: TGTGCCAGCAGTTTATCGAGCCCGATATACCAAGAGACCCAGTACTTC.

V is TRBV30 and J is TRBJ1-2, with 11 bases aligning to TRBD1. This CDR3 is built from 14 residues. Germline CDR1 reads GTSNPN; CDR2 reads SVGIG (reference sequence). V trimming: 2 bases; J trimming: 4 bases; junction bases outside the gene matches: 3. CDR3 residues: CAWSWDRGSYGYTF. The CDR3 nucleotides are TGTGCCTGGAGTTGGGACAGGGGGAGCTATGGCTACACCTTC.

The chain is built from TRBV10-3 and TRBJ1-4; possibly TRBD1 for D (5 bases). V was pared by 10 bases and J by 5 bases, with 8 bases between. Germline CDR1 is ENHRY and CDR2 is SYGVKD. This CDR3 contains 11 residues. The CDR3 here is CATAGNEKLFF. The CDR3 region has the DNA TGTGCCACCGCAGGGAATGAAAAACTGTTTTTT.

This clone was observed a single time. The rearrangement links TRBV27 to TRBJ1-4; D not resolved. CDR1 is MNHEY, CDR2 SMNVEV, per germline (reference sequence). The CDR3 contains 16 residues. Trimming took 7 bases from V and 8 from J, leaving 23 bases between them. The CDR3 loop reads CASTSREGRAQEKLFF. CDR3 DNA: TGTGCCAGCACTTCTCGGGAGGGAAGGGCGCAAGAAAAACTGTTTTTT.

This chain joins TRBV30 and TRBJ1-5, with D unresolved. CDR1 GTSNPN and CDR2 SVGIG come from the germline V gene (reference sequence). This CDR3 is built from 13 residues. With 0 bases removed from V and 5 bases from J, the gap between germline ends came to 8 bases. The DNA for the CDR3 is TGTGCCTGGAGTGTAGCGGCCTATCAGCCCCAGCATTTT. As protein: CAWSVAAYQPQHF.

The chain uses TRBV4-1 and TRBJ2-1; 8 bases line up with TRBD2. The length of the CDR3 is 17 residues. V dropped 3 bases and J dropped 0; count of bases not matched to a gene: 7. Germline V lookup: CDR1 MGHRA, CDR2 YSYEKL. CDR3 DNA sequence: TGCGCCAGCAGCCAGGACGATACTAGCGGCTCCTACAATGAGCAGTTCTTC. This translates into CASSQDDTSGSYNEQFF.

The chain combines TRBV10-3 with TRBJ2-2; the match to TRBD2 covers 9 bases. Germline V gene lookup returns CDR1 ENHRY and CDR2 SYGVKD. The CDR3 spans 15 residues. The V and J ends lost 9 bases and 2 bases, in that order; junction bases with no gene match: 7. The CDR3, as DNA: TGTGCCATTCCTAGCGGGGATGGAAACACCGGGGAGCTGTTTTTT. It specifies CAIPSGDGNTGELFF.